The source of this T cell receptor beta chain is a study of blood T cells in healthy people across ages. This clonotype turned up a few times. Sample-barcoded 5' priming and a J-beta primer mix drove a second PCR of roughly 7 to 11 cycles. TCRdb processed the 5' RACE reads anew with MiXCR; each CDR3 protein has one entry. The sample yields hundreds of thousands of distinct CDR3 sequences, roughly 50% seen once. The CDR3 extends over 16 amino acids. Unmatched junction bases numbered 6, after V lost 2 bases and J lost 2 bases. Germline values: CDR1 SGHDT, CDR2 YYEEEE. A minimum of 6 micrograms of total RNA was extracted per sample.

The specimen sequenced was blood. The receptor was isolated from a man aged 30 to 39 in good health. V usage is TRBV5-6 and J usage is TRBJ2-3; 9 bases align to TRBD2. The CDR3 DNA sequence: TGTGCCAGCAGCTTCGCAGCGGGGGGCCCCACAGATACGCAGTATTTT. Translating it yields CASSFAAGGPTDTQYF.